Below, 30 T cell receptor beta chains from the same sample are listed, as sequenced in a study of CD8 T cells in ankylosing spondylitis (dated 2017 in TCRdb). The library was obtained by 5' RACE. Sequenced on an Illumina HiSeq 2500. TCRdb itself trimmed the public reads at Q25 with fastp, ran MiXCR and retained productive beta chains. CDR3 protein sequences are deduplicated, and each keeps its most common genes and DNA. In this sample the table shows about 360,000 distinct CDR3 sequences, 20% to 25% of which occur a single time. Around 14% of the sample is in the top ten clones. Material for sequencing was blood, either unsorted or a sorted T cell fraction (not recorded which). These receptors all stem from a male donor with ankylosing spondylitis or in good health (not recorded which).

The gene calls are TRBV2 and TRBJ1-1; 8 nucleotides match TRBD1. Germline loops: CDR1 SNHLY, CDR2 FYNNEI. V lost 2 bases to trimming and J lost 6 bases; unmatched junction nucleotides: 5. The CDR3 totals 14 residues. The CDR3 loop reads CASSERTGTAEAFF. The CDR3 DNA follows: TGTGCCAGCAGTGAAAGGACAGGGACCGCTGAAGCTTTCTTT.

This clonotype has only a few counts. The genes are TRBV27 and TRBJ2-2; TRBD1 matches 7 bases. Losses at the gene ends were 6 bases for V and 4 bases for J; bases not matched to a gene: 11. Germline loops: CDR1 MNHEY, CDR2 SMNVEV (reference sequence). The CDR3 has 16 residues. DNA of the CDR3: TGTGCCAGCAGCTACGGGACAGTTGTGAGCACCGGGGAGCTGTTTTTT. The encoded protein is CASSYGTVVSTGELFF.

In this sample, this clonotype turned up a few times. J is TRBJ2-2 and V is TRBV12-3 or TRBV12-4; TRBD1 aligns across 9 bases. The CDR3 is 17 residues long. Trimming took 5 bases from V and 6 from J; bases not matched to a gene: 13. CDR3 residues: CASSPSTGGPNSGELFF. For the CDR3, the DNA is TGTGCCAGCAGTCCTTCGACAGGGGGACCGAATTCCGGGGAGCTGTTTTTT.

The chain recombines TRBV27 with TRBJ2-7; the match to TRBD2 covers 8 bases. Germline lookup yields CDR1 MNHEY and CDR2 SMNVEV (reference sequence). The CDR3 has 13 amino acids. V lost 6 bases and J lost 5; bases outside the gene matches: 6. In DNA, the CDR3 is TGTGCCAGCAGCGGGGGGGCCTTTCACGAGCAGTACTTC. This gives the protein CASSGGAFHEQYF.

The chain carries TRBV12-3 or TRBV12-4 and TRBJ1-5, with D unresolved. This CDR3 spans 15 amino acids. Trimming pared 5 bases from V and 0 bases from J, leaving 11 bases between. CDR3 nucleotides: TGTGCCAGCAGTCCCGGACCTTATAGCAATCAGCCCCAGCATTTT. Its translation: CASSPGPYSNQPQHF.

The chain joins TRBV7-9 to TRBJ1-2, with TRBD1 matching 9 bases. This CDR3 region has 15 residues. V was clipped by 9 bases and J by 3 bases; unmatched bases: 11. Per germline, CDR1 SEHNR and CDR2 FQNEAQ (reference sequence). The CDR3 region is CASHFSDRGDYGYTF. The CDR3 nucleotides are TGTGCCAGTCACTTCTCGGACAGGGGAGACTATGGCTACACCTTC.

This chain uses TRBV12-3 or TRBV12-4 with TRBJ2-1; TRBD2 agrees at 7 bases. CDR3 length: 14 residues. Germline trimming cut 5 bases from V and 6 bases from J; bases unmatched to any gene: 7. CDR3 loop: CASSIQGRGNEQFF. Here the CDR3 DNA reads TGTGCCAGCAGTATCCAAGGGAGGGGCAATGAGCAGTTCTTC.

The chain recombines TRBV9 with TRBJ2-7, with D possibly matching TRBD2 (6 bases). The CDR3 length is 16 residues. The V end lost 4 bases, the J end lost 6 bases, and 23 bases lay between the germline ends. CDR1 is SGDLS, CDR2 YYNGEE, per germline. CDR3 sequence reads: CASSSSFLAPGREQYF. The CDR3 DNA reads as TGTGCCAGCAGCTCAAGCTTTCTAGCGCCCGGACGCGAGCAGTACTTC. Looking up the rest from reference TRBV9 and TRBJ2-7 gives the full variable domain: DSGVTQTPKHLITATGQRVTLRCSPRSGDLSVYWYQQSLDQGLQFLIQYYNGEERAKGNILERFSAQQFPDLHSELNLSSLELGDSALYFCASSSSFLAPGREQYFGPGTRLTVT.

This clonotype has only a few counts. The CDR3: CASSQKITSTDTQYF. In DNA form, the CDR3 reads TGTGCCAGCAGCCAAAAAATAACTAGCACAGATACGCAGTATTTT. The chain couples TRBV9 to TRBJ2-3; D is ambiguous. CDR3 length: 15 amino acids. Trimming took 4 bases from V and 0 from J, leaving 12 bases between them. Per the germline V gene, CDR1 is SGDLS and CDR2 is YYNGEE.

This clonotype was counted between two and nine times. The chain is built from TRBV12-3 or TRBV12-4 and TRBJ2-1; D might be TRBD1 (5 bases). Deletions cut 1 base from V and 5 bases from J, with 12 bases between. This CDR3 comprises 15 residues. In nucleotides, the CDR3 is TGTGCCAGCAGTTTAGGACAGACCCACGACAATGAGCAGTTCTTC. This codes for CASSLGQTHDNEQFF.

This clonotype was observed many times. This chain joins TRBV12-3 or TRBV12-4 and TRBJ2-2, with no clear D. The CDR3 covers 14 residues. V lost 5 bases and J lost 3, with 10 bases in between. CDR3 in amino acids: CASSPWPDTGELFF. The CDR3 coding sequence is TGTGCCAGCAGTCCCTGGCCAGACACCGGGGAGCTGTTTTTT.

The genes are TRBV7-9 and TRBJ2-7; 11 bases fit TRBD2. The CDR3 contains 16 residues. Germline V gene lookup returns CDR1 SEHNR and CDR2 FQNEAQ (reference sequence). V gave up 3 bases and J gave up 3 bases; unmatched junction bases: 7. The CDR3 DNA sequence: TGTGCCAGCAGCTTCCAAACTAGCGGGGGACACTACGAGCAGTACTTC. It encodes CASSFQTSGGHYEQYF.

V gene TRBV11-1 combines with J gene TRBJ2-2, with TRBD2 matching 12 bases. V shed 5 bases and J 1 base; nucleotides not matched to a gene: 8. The CDR3 spans 18 residues. CDR1 and CDR2 from the germline V gene are SGHAT and FQDESV (reference sequence). The CDR3 nucleotides read TGTGCCAGCAGCGGTGGCCGACTAGCGGGGGTGAACACCGGGGAGCTGTTTTTT. Protein product: CASSGGRLAGVNTGELFF.

V usage is TRBV4-1 and J usage is TRBJ2-1; tentatively, D is TRBD2 (5 bases). From germline, CDR1 is MGHRA and CDR2 YSYEKL. V was trimmed by 6 bases and J by 5 bases, leaving 14 bases between them. This CDR3 has 14 amino acids. This chain's CDR3 is CASRGSGLNNEQFF. The CDR3 nucleotides are TGCGCCAGCAGAGGCAGCGGTCTAAACAATGAGCAGTTCTTC.

This chain joins TRBV2 and TRBJ2-1, with 8 bases lining up with TRBD1. This CDR3 comprises 17 residues. Losses at the gene ends were 6 bases for V and 1 base for J; bases not matched to a gene: 11. Germline values: CDR1 SNHLY, CDR2 FYNNEI. The CDR3 protein is CASRGLGQGTSYNEQFF. The CDR3 DNA follows: TGTGCCAGCAGGGGCCTTGGACAGGGAACTTCCTACAATGAGCAGTTCTTC. Filled out from reference TRBV2 and TRBJ2-1, the complete variable domain reads EPEVTQTPSHQVTQMGQEVILRCVPISNHLYFYWYRQILGQKVEFLVSFYNNEISEKSEIFDDQFSVERPDGSNFTLKIRSTKLEDSAMYFCASRGLGQGTSYNEQFFGPGTRLTVL.

J is TRBJ2-1 and V is TRBV11-2; D perhaps matches TRBD1 (5 bases). The CDR3 runs to 14 residues. CDR1 and CDR2 (germline): SGHAT, FQNNGV. V lost 0 bases to trimming and J lost 9 bases, with 12 bases between them. The CDR3 DNA is TGTGCCAGCAGCTTAGATTGGGGCAGGGCTGAGCAGTTCTTC. It encodes CASSLDWGRAEQFF.

In its sample, this clonotype was seen a few times. J is TRBJ2-7 and V is TRBV12-3 or TRBV12-4; 11 bases are shared with TRBD2. This CDR3 contains 13 residues. V lost 5 bases to trimming and J lost 6 bases; unmatched junction nucleotides: 3. The CDR3 loop is CASSDGLAGEQYF. The CDR3 coding sequence is TGTGCCAGCAGTGATGGACTAGCGGGCGAGCAGTACTTC.

The gene calls are TRBV7-2 and TRBJ2-1, with no clear D. V was shortened by 5 bases and J by 0 bases, with 14 bases between the two germline ends. The CDR3 has 16 amino acids. CDR1 and CDR2 from the germline V gene are SGHTA and FQGNSA. DNA of the CDR3: TGTGCCAGCAGCCCCTCCGCTTATAGCTCCTACAATGAGCAGTTCTTC. Translated: CASSPSAYSSYNEQFF.

V is TRBV11-1 and J is TRBJ2-2, with a weak D call TRBD1 (5 bases). Germline-derived CDR1 and CDR2 are SGHAT and FQDESV (reference sequence). Between the trimmed V and J ends, which lost 6 bases and 10 bases, there was a span of 15 bases. The CDR3 has 13 residues. The CDR3 DNA follows: TGTGCCAGCAGTCCAGGACATCCCCCGGAGCTGTTTTTT. Residues: CASSPGHPPELFF.

The V gene is TRBV7-3, the J gene TRBJ1-1; 9 nucleotides line up with TRBD1. J lost 3 bases, V lost 4 bases, and 6 bases had no gene match. Germline-derived CDR1 and CDR2 are SGHTA and FQGTGA. The CDR3 length is 15 residues. CDR3 protein: CASSSNRGLDTEAFF. For the CDR3, the DNA is TGTGCCAGCAGCTCCAACAGGGGGCTGGACACTGAAGCTTTCTTT.

The gene calls are TRBV4-1 and TRBJ2-7; D may be TRBD1 or TRBD2 (5 bases each). The length of the CDR3 is 14 residues. Deletions cut 0 bases from V and 3 bases from J, with 9 bases between. Germline CDR1 is MGHRA and CDR2 is YSYEKL. This chain's CDR3 is CASSQDGGYYEQYF. The CDR3 DNA sequence: TGCGCCAGCAGCCAAGATGGGGGTTACTACGAGCAGTACTTC.

A single count supports this clonotype. The chain carries TRBV15 and TRBJ2-7; 9 bases are shared with TRBD2. The CDR3 is 11 amino acids. Trimming at V came to 8 bases and at J to 5 bases, leaving 1 base not matched to a gene. Per germline, CDR1 LNHNV and CDR2 YYDKDF (reference sequence). CDR3 sequence: CATERGDEQYF. Written as DNA, the CDR3 is TGTGCCACCGAGCGGGGGGACGAGCAGTACTTC.

The chain employs TRBV7-9 and TRBJ2-7; the D gene is possibly TRBD1 (6 bases). Trimming took off 5 bases at V and 6 bases at J, with 14 bases between the two ends. The length of the CDR3 is 13 residues. The V gene's germline CDR1 is SEHNR and CDR2 FQNEAQ (reference sequence). The CDR3 region is CASSGATGFEQYF. CDR3 nucleotides: TGTGCCAGCAGCGGAGCTACAGGGTTCGAGCAGTACTTC.

This clonotype was counted between two and nine times. The rearrangement joins TRBV7-8 to TRBJ2-3; 14 nucleotides match TRBD2. The CDR3 consists of 16 residues. With 6 bases clipped from V and 5 bases from J, the junction kept 7 bases outside the gene matches. Germline CDR1 and CDR2: SGHVS and FQNEAQ. CDR3 loop: CASSRLAGGLLDTQYF. In DNA, the CDR3 is TGTGCCAGCAGTAGACTAGCGGGGGGGCTTTTAGATACGCAGTATTTT.

The CDR3 nucleotides read TGTGCCAGCCGAGACTACTATACCTACGAGCAGTACTTC. This gives the protein CASRDYYTYEQYF. This rearrangement joins TRBV18 to TRBJ2-7; the D gene is possibly TRBD2 (5 bases). Trimming took 8 bases from V and 2 from J, leaving 13 bases between them. The CDR3 consists of 13 residues. From germline, CDR1 is KGHSH and CDR2 LQKENI.

V gene TRBV12-3 or TRBV12-4 combines with J gene TRBJ2-2, with TRBD2 identical over 7 bases. V was pared by 6 bases and J by 0 bases, with 7 bases of the junction left unmatched. The CDR3 loop spans 16 amino acids. The CDR3 region is CASSPSGGPNTGELFF. DNA for the CDR3: TGTGCCAGCAGCCCCTCGGGGGGACCGAACACCGGGGAGCTGTTTTTT.

The genes are TRBV15 and TRBJ2-3, with D perhaps given as TRBD1 or TRBD2 (5 bases each). The CDR3 runs to 16 residues. The germline V and J ends were trimmed by 3 bases and 3 bases, with 16 bases remaining between them. Per the germline V gene, CDR1 is LNHNV and CDR2 is YYDKDF (reference sequence). The CDR3 DNA sequence: TGTGCCACCAGCAGCCCCTTAGAGGGGAATACAGATACGCAGTATTTT. Protein: CATSSPLEGNTDTQYF.

This clonotype appeared a few times. The chain links TRBV3-1 to TRBJ2-3; D call uncertain. Germline V gives CDR1 LGHDT, CDR2 YNNKEL (reference sequence). The V and J ends lost 1 base and 7 bases respectively, with 3 bases between them. CDR3 length equals 11 residues. The CDR3 protein is CASSQGHTQYF. Written as DNA, the CDR3 is TGTGCCAGCAGCCAAGGGCATACGCAGTATTTT.

The chain is built from TRBV6-5 and TRBJ2-7; 8 nucleotides match TRBD2. Germline V CDR1 and CDR2: MNHEY, SVGAGI. V shed 4 bases and J 2 bases; nucleotides not matched to a gene: 7. This CDR3 has 15 residues. The DNA of the CDR3 is TGTGCCAGCAGTTTTGCCGCGGGGGGTACCTACGAGCAGTACTTC. Amino acids: CASSFAAGGTYEQYF.

There are a few counts of this clonotype. The chain links TRBV11-2 to TRBJ2-1, with TRBD2 matching 12 bases. Trimming cost V 5 bases and J 4 bases; bases outside gene matches: 3. There are 15 residues in the CDR3. The germline V gene encodes CDR1 SGHAT and CDR2 FQNNGV. CDR3 protein: CASSTLAGGYNEQFF. The CDR3 nucleotides read TGTGCCAGCAGCACACTAGCGGGGGGATACAATGAGCAGTTCTTC.